What follows are 25 T cell receptor beta chains derived from one specimen sequenced in a study. TCRdb used MiXCR to reprocess the RT-PCR reads, holding one entry per CDR3 protein. The sample carries about 680,000 distinct CDR3 sequences, more than 13% recorded once. The sample comprised memory CD4+ T cells from blood. These receptors all come from a female donor in good health, serving as a healthy control.

Here the CDR3 reads CASSPQGQGGSPLHF. The CDR3 nucleotides read TGTGCCAGCTCACCGCAGGGACAGGGAGGGTCACCCCTCCACTTT. The genes are TRBV18 and TRBJ1-6; 9 bases match TRBD1. The CDR3 has 15 amino acids. The junction had 7 bases not matched to a gene; V was cut back by 3 bases and J by 10 bases. CDR1 KGHSH and CDR2 LQKENI come from the germline V gene. Looking up the rest from reference TRBV18 and TRBJ1-6 gives the full variable domain: NAGVMQNPRHLVRRRGQEARLRCSPMKGHSHVYWYRQLPEEGLKFMVYLQKENIIDESGMPKERFSAEFPKEGPSILRIQQVVRGDSAAYFCASSPQGQGGSPLHFGNGTRLTVT.

The chain joins TRBV7-8 to TRBJ2-2; D possibly corresponds to TRBD1 (6 bases). Germline CDR1 reads SGHVS; CDR2 reads FQNEAQ. V lost 5 bases and J 0 bases, leaving 13 bases between the germline ends. This CDR3 has 16 residues. CDR3 in amino acids: CASSPRTAANTGELFF. The CDR3 DNA sequence: TGTGCCAGCAGCCCTCGGACAGCCGCGAACACCGGGGAGCTGTTTTTT.

This clonotype appeared a few times. This chain joins TRBV6-5 and TRBJ2-7; 8 bases line up with TRBD1. The length of the CDR3 is 17 residues. The V and J ends lost 8 bases and 7 bases, in that order; junction bases with no gene match: 22. CDR1 and CDR2 (germline): MNHEY, SVGAGI. The chain's CDR3 is CASSGGASSGSTREQYF. CDR3 in DNA: TGTGCCAGCTCAGGGGGCGCCAGTTCGGGGTCTACTAGGGAGCAGTACTTC.

This clonotype was recorded a few times. CDR3 DNA: TGTGCCAGCAGCTCTTTCGGAAAGCATGAGCAGTTCTTC. It is translated as CASSSFGKHEQFF. J is TRBJ2-1 and V is TRBV7-2; the D is unclear. This CDR3 comprises 13 residues. CDR1 is SGHTA and CDR2 is FQGNSA in the germline V gene. V was shortened by 4 bases and J by 8 bases, with 12 bases between the two germline ends.

This clonotype came up many times. The chain carries TRBV25-1 and TRBJ2-3, with a possible D match to TRBD2 (5 bases). The CDR3 has 18 residues. Germline V gene data show CDR1 as MGHDK and CDR2 as SYGVNS. V lost 3 bases to trimming and J lost 0 bases, with 19 bases between them. CDR3: CASSEGRRRGLSTDTQYF. In DNA form, the CDR3 reads TGTGCCAGCAGTGAGGGTAGACGGCGCGGGCTTAGCACAGATACGCAGTATTTT.

This clonotype was recorded a few times. This chain connects TRBV19 to TRBJ2-5, with 11 bases identical to TRBD2. The germline V gene encodes CDR1 LNHDA and CDR2 SQIVND (reference sequence). CDR3 size: 16 residues. With V trimmed by 3 bases and J by 5 bases, 8 bases remained unmatched. CDR3 nucleotides: TGTGCCAGTAGTATTACTAGCGGGAGCGCCGGGGAGACCCAGTACTTC. As protein: CASSITSGSAGETQYF.

This clonotype was recorded at least ten times. This chain connects TRBV5-5 to TRBJ2-7; perhaps TRBD2 as D (5 bases). Trimming stripped 0 bases from V and 1 base from J, with 11 bases between. CDR1 SGHKS and CDR2 YYEKEE come from the germline V gene (reference sequence). The CDR3 sequence is 15 residues long. The CDR3 region is CASSLAGVTSYEQYF. In DNA form, the CDR3 reads TGTGCCAGCAGCTTGGCCGGGGTAACATCCTACGAGCAGTACTTC.

This clonotype showed up many times. V usage is TRBV24-1 and J usage is TRBJ2-3; 8 bases map to TRBD2. CDR1 and CDR2 from the germline V gene are KGHDR and SFDVKD. The V gene end was trimmed by 1 base and the J gene end by 2 bases; junction bases not matched to a gene: 4. The CDR3 has 16 residues. In DNA form, the CDR3 reads TGTGCCACCAGTGATTTCCAAGCGGGAGCCACAGATACGCAGTATTTT. Translation gives CATSDFQAGATDTQYF.

This clonotype was observed at least ten times. The V and J genes are TRBV7-9 and TRBJ2-1; tentative D call: TRBD2 (5 bases). The length of the CDR3 is 12 residues. From germline, CDR1 is SEHNR and CDR2 FQNEAQ (reference sequence). Trimming shortened V by 4 bases and J by 12 bases, and 13 bases separated the two germline ends. In nucleotides, the CDR3 is TGTGCCAGCAGCTCGGACTCTAGGGCGCAGTTCTTC. It is translated as CASSSDSRAQFF.

Remarks on this clonotype: The junction departs from the called germline gene at one end, perhaps through a read error. The V and J genes are TRBV5-1 and TRBJ2-7; 11 nucleotides align to TRBD1. Germline V CDR1 and CDR2: SGHRS, YFSETQ. The length of the CDR3 is 15 residues. CDR3 sequence (DNA): TGCGCCAGCAGCTTGGCGGGACAGGGGGGCCACGAGCTGTACTTC. As protein: CASSLAGQGGHELYF.

This clonotype was observed a handful of times. The chain carries TRBV24-1 and TRBJ2-5; D gene uncertain. The V gene's germline CDR1 is KGHDR and CDR2 SFDVKD. This CDR3 spans 13 amino acids. V lost 4 bases to trimming and J lost 5 bases, with 10 bases between them. This CDR3 reads CATSDPQRETQYF. The CDR3 coding sequence is TGTGCCACCAGTGACCCCCAGAGGGAGACCCAGTACTTC.

This clonotype was detected a few times. This chain links TRBV4-1 with TRBJ2-3; 7 positions match TRBD1. This CDR3 comprises 16 residues. CDR1 is MGHRA and CDR2 is YSYEKL in the germline V gene. V shed 3 bases, J shed 1 base, and the junction held 7 bases outside the gene matches. The CDR3 DNA reads TGCGCCAGCAGCCAGGGCCACAGGGGAGGCACAGATACGCAGTATTTT. Translation: CASSQGHRGGTDTQYF.

This clonotype turned up a few times. The genes are TRBV24-1 and TRBJ1-2, with D maybe TRBD1 (5 bases). With 4 bases removed from V and 8 bases from J, the gap between germline ends came to 13 bases. The CDR3 runs to 13 residues. Looked up from germline, CDR1 is KGHDR and CDR2 is SFDVKD. The CDR3 DNA follows: TGTGCCACCAGTGACTATTCGGGGGAAGGCTACACCTTC. This gives the protein CATSDYSGEGYTF.

The chain joins TRBV6-8 to TRBJ1-6; 8 bases are a match to TRBD1. Per germline, CDR1 MNHGY and CDR2 SAAAGT. This CDR3 contains 16 residues. J gave up 9 bases and V 2 bases, and 9 bases lay outside the gene matches. This CDR3 is CASSYRTGKKLSPLHF. CDR3 bases: TGTGCCAGCAGTTACCGGACAGGGAAAAAACTTTCACCCCTCCACTTT.

The rearrangement uses TRBV7-2 and TRBJ1-1; D gene uncertain. CDR1 is SGHTA, CDR2 FQGNSA, per germline. Trimming cost V 1 base and J 6 bases, with 12 bases left between them. This CDR3 is built from 14 residues. In nucleotides, the CDR3 is TGTGCCAGCAGCTTAGGGCGCCCGGTCGCTGAAGCTTTCTTT. Protein product: CASSLGRPVAEAFF.

This clonotype appeared a few times. The chain couples TRBV10-3 to TRBJ1-3, with no clear D. The CDR3 has 15 amino acids. Looked up from germline, CDR1 is ENHRY and CDR2 is SYGVKD. V was pared by 6 bases and J by 0 bases, with 12 bases between. CDR3: CAISAGRSSGNTIYF. CDR3 DNA sequence: TGTGCCATCAGCGCCGGACGGAGCTCTGGAAACACCATATATTTT.

The V gene is TRBV5-1, the J gene TRBJ1-2; TRBD1 might be the D (6 bases). This CDR3 contains 16 residues. Germline V gene data show CDR1 as SGHRS and CDR2 as YFSETQ. The V gene lost 5 bases and the J gene lost 1 base, with 18 bases spanning the gap. CDR3 in amino acids: CASSPQTRGHNYGYTF. DNA for the CDR3: TGCGCCAGCAGTCCCCAAACCCGGGGGCATAACTATGGCTACACCTTC.

In its sample, this clonotype was seen many times. The gene calls are TRBV6-5 and TRBJ1-5, with a tentative D call TRBD1 (6 bases). Germline CDR1 is MNHEY and CDR2 is SVGAGI. This CDR3 is 15 amino acids long. V was trimmed by 3 bases and J by 3 bases, leaving 12 bases between them. This chain's CDR3 is CASSYGGRSNQPQHF. The CDR3 coding sequence is TGTGCCAGCAGTTATGGGGGCCGGTCCAATCAGCCCCAGCATTTT.

This clonotype was picked up a small number of times. The chain combines TRBV20-1 with TRBJ1-4; D gene uncertain. Trimming took 3 bases from V and 5 from J, leaving 22 bases between them. CDR3 size: 17 residues. Germline V lookup: CDR1 DFQATT, CDR2 SNEGSKA (reference sequence). In DNA form, the CDR3 reads TGCAGTGCTAGTGGATCGGATAGAGAGGGCAAAAATGAAAAACTGTTTTTT. This encodes CSASGSDREGKNEKLFF.

This clonotype was counted only a few times. J is TRBJ2-7 and V is TRBV7-2, with D perhaps matching TRBD1 or TRBD2 (6 bases each). V lost 6 bases and J lost 3, with 12 bases in between. The CDR3 sequence is 13 residues long. Germline V gives CDR1 SGHTA, CDR2 FQGNSA. The CDR3: CASRRGGSYEQYF. CDR3 DNA: TGTGCCAGCAGGAGAGGGGGGAGCTACGAGCAGTACTTC.

The chain carries TRBV5-4 and TRBJ2-2; 8 nucleotides line up with TRBD1. CDR3 length equals 15 residues. Germline V gene sequence: CDR1 SGHNT, CDR2 YYREEE (reference sequence). After removal of 3 bases from V and 3 bases from J, the junction contained 4 bases not matched to a gene. The CDR3 loop is CASSSDREDTGELFF. CDR3 bases: TGTGCCAGCAGCTCGGACAGGGAAGACACCGGGGAGCTGTTTTTT.

CDR3 in DNA: TGTGCCAGCACCATGATCTATTCGACTGGGGCCAACGTCCTGACTTTC. This encodes CASTMIYSTGANVLTF. V gene TRBV7-9 combines with J gene TRBJ2-6; D is unresolved. Germline-derived CDR1 and CDR2 are SEHNR and FQNEAQ (reference sequence). With 7 bases removed from V and 2 bases from J, the gap between germline ends came to 15 bases. This CDR3 region has 16 residues.

This clonotype was seen a few times. The chain combines TRBV6-4 with TRBJ1-5; tentatively, D is TRBD1 (5 bases). The CDR3 contains 19 residues. The germline V and J ends were trimmed by 8 bases and 1 base, with 27 bases remaining between them. CDR1 is MRHNA and CDR2 is SNTAGT in the germline V gene. The CDR3 DNA reads as TGTGCCAGCTATGAAGCCGGCAGGGAAGGGAGAGGAAGCAATCAGCCCCAGCATTTT. Translating it yields CASYEAGREGRGSNQPQHF.

This clonotype was detected ten times or more. V and J are TRBV10-3 and TRBJ2-1; weak D call: TRBD2 (6 bases). Germline V gene lookup returns CDR1 ENHRY and CDR2 SYGVKD. This CDR3 comprises 13 residues. V dropped 8 bases and J dropped 6 bases, with 14 bases sitting between them. This CDR3 is CAIAGLPSNEQFF. In DNA, the CDR3 is TGTGCCATCGCCGGACTACCGTCCAATGAGCAGTTCTTC.

The sample holds many counts of this clonotype. The rearrangement uses TRBV29-1 and TRBJ2-7; D may be TRBD1 (6 bases). Germline loops: CDR1 SQVTM, CDR2 ANQGSEA. The germline V and J ends were trimmed by 5 bases and 6 bases, with 17 bases remaining between them. The CDR3 runs to 13 residues. Written as DNA, the CDR3 is TGCAGCGTTAGGACAGAGCCCCGCGGCGAGCAGTACTTC. Protein: CSVRTEPRGEQYF.